One and the same sample provided the 23 T cell receptor delta chains below, sequenced in a study of Vδ1+ human thymocytes. General study results and limits: Highly polyclonal TRG and TRD repertoires with Gaussian CDR3 length distributions appeared in thymus.

For these TCRs, the target antigens are not known. The template was reverse-transcribed extracted RNA. The CDR3 regions were amplified by multiplex PCR from V-gene primers to a constant-region primer. TCRdb called clones anew from the multiplex PCR reads with CATT. The data show about 75,000 delta-chain clones, around 32% seen once. The sample consisted of Vdelta1+ gamma-delta thymocytes from the thymus. Subset: FACS-sorted CD3+ TCRalphabeta- TCRVdelta1+ TCRVdelta2- thymocytes. The receptors derive from a boy under two years old who had congenital heart surgery.

This clone was seen more than once but under ten times. The chain uses TRDV1 and TRDJ1, with 10 bases matching TRDD3. V lost 1 base, J lost 0 bases, and 23 bases stayed unmatched. This CDR3 contains 23 residues. CDR1 is TSWWSYY, CDR2 QGS, per germline. The CDR3 spells CALGEPPPSFRTGGSRYTDKLIF. The CDR3 DNA reads TGTGCTCTTGGGGAACCACCTCCTTCCTTCCGTACTGGGGGATCTCGGTACACCGATAAACTCATCTTT.

The gene calls are TRDV2 and TRDJ1; D is ambiguous. From germline, CDR1 is GEAIGNYY and CDR2 EKD. Between the trimmed V and J ends, which lost 6 bases and 0 bases, there was a span of 10 bases. The CDR3 covers 13 residues. This CDR3 is CACFGPNTDKLIF. CDR3 nucleotide sequence: TGTGCCTGTTTCGGCCCAAACACCGATAAACTCATCTTT.

This clone was counted a few times. The chain recombines TRDV1 with TRDJ1; the D gene is possibly TRDD3 (6 bases). V lost 0 bases and J 0 bases, leaving 20 bases between the germline ends. Germline lookup yields CDR1 TSWWSYY and CDR2 QGS. The CDR3 consists of 19 residues. This CDR3 is CALGELELGIRSYTDKLIF. The CDR3 DNA reads TGTGCTCTTGGGGAACTAGAATTGGGGATTAGGTCGTACACCGATAAACTCATCTTT.

The genes are TRDV1 and TRDJ1, with 7 bases fitting TRDD3. CDR1 is TSWWSYY and CDR2 is QGS in the germline V gene. The CDR3 consists of 17 residues. Trimming took 2 bases from V and 0 from J; bases not matched to a gene: 9. The CDR3 loop reads CALGESRTGVYTDKLIF. The CDR3 DNA reads as TGTGCTCTTGGGGAATCCCGAACTGGGGTTTACACCGATAAACTCATCTTT.

This clone was found a few times. This sequence joins TRDV1 and TRDJ1; 13 bases fit TRDD3. Germline CDR1 TSWWSYY, CDR2 QGS. The CDR3 has 19 amino acids. V was clipped by 4 bases and J by 2 bases; unmatched bases: 13. CDR3 coding DNA: TGTGCTCTTGGGGCGTCCTTCCGAGAACTGGGGGATACGACCGATAAACTCATCTTT. This translates into CALGASFRELGDTTDKLIF.

This clone appeared once. This chain links TRDV1 with TRDJ1, with D perhaps TRDD2 (6 bases). CDR1 TSWWSYY and CDR2 QGS come from the germline V gene. The CDR3 has 15 residues. The V gene lost 4 bases and the J gene lost 8 bases, with 20 bases spanning the gap. The CDR3 coding sequence is TGTGCTCTTGGGGGGTTTCCTATTGTACGCCAGAAACTCATCTTT. Translating gives CALGGFPIVRQKLIF.

This clone was observed a handful of times. V gene TRDV1 combines with J gene TRDJ1, with 7 nucleotides matching TRDD3. The CDR3 extends over 19 amino acids. The J segment lost 2 bases and the V segment lost 6 bases, leaving 21 bases of the junction unmatched. Germline CDR1 is TSWWSYY and CDR2 is QGS. The CDR3 nucleotides read TGTGCTCTTGGCTCCTCCTCTGGGCGAGGGGATATAGGGACCGATAAACTCATCTTT. It codes for CALGSSSGRGDIGTDKLIF.

This clone was seen a few times. The chain employs TRDV1 and TRDJ1, with 10 bases identical to TRDD3. The CDR3 has 23 residues. J gave up 0 bases and V 0 bases, and 22 bases lay outside the gene matches. CDR1 is TSWWSYY, CDR2 QGS, per germline. The CDR3 DNA follows: TGTGCTCTTGGGGAACTGTTCGGTGCAGGCAAGACTGGGGGATCGAAATACACCGATAAACTCATCTTT. Translating gives CALGELFGAGKTGGSKYTDKLIF.

The chain employs TRDV1 and TRDJ1; 12 positions agree with TRDD3. CDR1 and CDR2 (germline): TSWWSYY, QGS. With V trimmed by 4 bases and J by 3 bases, 18 bases remained unmatched. The CDR3 totals 20 residues. This CDR3 reads CALGGPSNCTGGYPSDKLIF. As DNA, the CDR3 is TGTGCTCTTGGGGGCCCCAGTAATTGTACTGGGGGATACCCCTCCGATAAACTCATCTTT.

The J gene is TRDJ1, the V gene TRDV1, with 8 bases lining up with TRDD3. V gave up 1 base and J gave up 2 bases; unmatched junction bases: 12. The length of the CDR3 is 18 residues. CDR1 is TSWWSYY and CDR2 is QGS in the germline V gene. In nucleotides, the CDR3 is TGTGCTCTTGGGGAACGCCGTTCGAGGTGGGGGATGACCGATAAACTCATCTTT. It is translated as CALGERRSRWGMTDKLIF.

The chain uses TRDV1 and TRDJ1; 7 bases align to TRDD2. CDR1 is TSWWSYY and CDR2 is QGS in the germline V gene. The length of the CDR3 is 22 residues. The J segment lost 0 bases and the V segment lost 6 bases, leaving 28 bases of the junction unmatched. The CDR3 is CALGPIGLPWPGALGYTDKLIF. Here the CDR3 DNA reads TGTGCTCTTGGCCCCATTGGCCTTCCTTGGCCTGGCGCTTTGGGGTACACCGATAAACTCATCTTT.

Turning to this clone: Other DNA sequences of this sample code for an identical CDR3. The gene calls are TRDV2 and TRDJ3; 9 nucleotides agree with TRDD3. The CDR3 runs to 18 residues. J gave up 2 bases and V 1 base, and 5 bases lay outside the gene matches. The V gene's germline CDR1 is GEAIGNYY and CDR2 EKD. CDR3 nucleotides: TGTGCCTGTGACACAGCCTGGGGGATCCCCTGGGACACCCGACAGATGTTTTTC. This codes for CACDTAWGIPWDTRQMFF.

The chain couples TRDV1 to TRDJ1, with D hard to call. In germline, CDR1 is TSWWSYY, CDR2 QGS. The ends were cut back, 5 bases at V and 4 bases at J, with 26 bases in the middle. The CDR3 contains 18 residues. The CDR3 here is CALGTREGSGGEVDKLIF. CDR3 nucleotide sequence: TGTGCTCTTGGGACCCGCGAAGGCTCCGGAGGAGAAGTCGATAAACTCATCTTT.

A single count supports this clone. The V call is TRDV1, the J call TRDJ1, with 12 bases that match TRDD3. In germline, CDR1 is TSWWSYY, CDR2 QGS. V lost 6 bases to trimming and J lost 5 bases; unmatched junction nucleotides: 10. This CDR3 is 16 amino acids long. The CDR3 reads CALGRTGGYKRDKLIF. As DNA, the CDR3 is TGTGCTCTTGGAAGAACTGGGGGATACAAAAGGGATAAACTCATCTTT.

This clone has just a few counts. The V call is TRDV1, the J call TRDJ1; TRDD3 matches at 7 bases. The germline CDR1 and CDR2 sequences are TSWWSYY and QGS. The CDR3 has 20 residues. J gave up 4 bases and V 4 bases, and 24 bases lay outside the gene matches. CDR3 bases: TGTGCTCTTGGGGCCAAGGGTGTGGCTGGGGGTCGGGCCCGGGACGATAAACTCATCTTT. It codes for CALGAKGVAGGRARDDKLIF.

The chain joins TRDV1 to TRDJ1; tentatively, D is TRDD3 (7 bases). The CDR3 length is 22 residues. V lost 1 base and J 0 bases, leaving 30 bases between the germline ends. Germline CDR1 is TSWWSYY and CDR2 is QGS. In DNA, the CDR3 is TGTGCTCTTGGGGAACGGTCGGTCCTACTCCCAACTGGGGCGGTGTACACCGATAAACTCATCTTT. Its translation: CALGERSVLLPTGAVYTDKLIF.

The chain combines TRDV1 with TRDJ1; D not resolved. The V gene lost 0 bases and the J gene lost 0 bases, with 14 bases spanning the gap. Per the germline V gene, CDR1 is TSWWSYY and CDR2 is QGS. There are 17 residues in the CDR3. In DNA form, the CDR3 reads TGTGCTCTTGGGGAACTCAGACGTACTGAACACACCGATAAACTCATCTTT. Its translation: CALGELRRTEHTDKLIF.

The V call is TRDV1, the J call TRDJ1, with 13 bases identical to TRDD3. The germline CDR1 and CDR2 sequences are TSWWSYY and QGS. The CDR3 length is 19 residues. Losses at the gene ends were 1 base for V and 7 bases for J; bases not matched to a gene: 15. The CDR3: CALGERSPRDWGIRLKLIF. The CDR3 coding sequence is TGTGCTCTTGGGGAACGTTCACCCCGCGACTGGGGGATACGGCTTAAACTCATCTTT.

In regard to this clone: This sample also contains other DNA sequences that code for the same CDR3. The chain is built from TRDV1 and TRDJ1; 7 nucleotides match TRDD3. In germline, CDR1 is TSWWSYY, CDR2 QGS. V trimming: 1 base; J trimming: 3 bases; junction bases outside the gene matches: 14. The CDR3 sequence is 18 residues long. The CDR3, as DNA: TGTGCTCTTGGGGAACCGCTAAGAATACTGGGGTTAGCCGATAAACTCATCTTT. Its translation: CALGEPLRILGLADKLIF.

In its sample, this clone was seen a few times. The rearrangement joins TRDV1 to TRDJ1; D is possibly TRDD3 (6 bases). Trimming shortened V by 2 bases and J by 0 bases, and 22 bases separated the two germline ends. This CDR3 is built from 19 residues. Per the germline V gene, CDR1 is TSWWSYY and CDR2 is QGS. The DNA for the CDR3 is TGTGCTCTTGGGGAAAATCCACGCATGGGGGTCAAGTACACCGATAAACTCATCTTT. This encodes CALGENPRMGVKYTDKLIF.

Notes on this clone: Sequence at one end of the junction differs from germline and may be a read error. At the DNA level, this CDR3 is encoded by other sequences in the same sample as well. The gene calls are TRDV1 and TRDJ1; 8 nucleotides line up with TRDD3. Germline V gives CDR1 TSWWSYY, CDR2 QGS. The CDR3 contains 12 residues. The CDR3 DNA follows: TGCGCTCTTGGGATACGAACTGGGGAACTCATCTTT. Translating it yields CALGIRTGELIF.

This clone has a handful of counts. The chain combines TRDV1 with TRDJ1; 7 positions agree with TRDD3. V dropped 5 bases and J dropped 4; count of bases not matched to a gene: 16. The CDR3 totals 17 residues. Germline CDR1 is TSWWSYY and CDR2 is QGS. CDR3 sequence reads: CALGPEWLGACCDKLIF. The CDR3 nucleotides are TGTGCTCTTGGGCCGGAGTGGCTGGGGGCCTGCTGCGATAAACTCATCTTT.

This chain links TRDV1 with TRDJ1, with 7 bases matching TRDD3. CDR3 length: 17 residues. V lost 1 base and J lost 1; bases outside the gene matches: 9. CDR1 is TSWWSYY, CDR2 QGS, per germline. CDR3 DNA sequence: TGTGCTCTTGGGGAACCGCCCGGGGGATTTAGCACCGATAAACTCATCTTT. Translation gives CALGEPPGGFSTDKLIF.